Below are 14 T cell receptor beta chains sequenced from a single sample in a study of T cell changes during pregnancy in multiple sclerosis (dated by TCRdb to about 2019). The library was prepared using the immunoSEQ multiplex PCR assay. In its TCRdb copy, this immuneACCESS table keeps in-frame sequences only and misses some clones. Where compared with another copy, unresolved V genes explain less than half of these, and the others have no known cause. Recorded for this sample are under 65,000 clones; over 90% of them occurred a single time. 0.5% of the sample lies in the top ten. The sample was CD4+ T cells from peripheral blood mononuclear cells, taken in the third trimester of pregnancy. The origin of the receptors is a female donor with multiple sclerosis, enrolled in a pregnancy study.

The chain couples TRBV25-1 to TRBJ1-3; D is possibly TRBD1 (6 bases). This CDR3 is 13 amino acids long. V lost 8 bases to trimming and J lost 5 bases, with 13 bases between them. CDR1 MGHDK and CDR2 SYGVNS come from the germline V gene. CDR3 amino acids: CASSGGARNTIYF. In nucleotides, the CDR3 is TGTGCCAGCTCTGGGGGGGCTAGAAACACCATATATTTT.

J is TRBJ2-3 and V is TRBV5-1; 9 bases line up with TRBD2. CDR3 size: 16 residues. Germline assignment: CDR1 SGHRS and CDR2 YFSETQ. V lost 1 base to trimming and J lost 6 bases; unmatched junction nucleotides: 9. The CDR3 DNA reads TGCGCCAGCAGCTTGCCCAGCGGGGGGTCCTCGGATACGCAGTATTTT. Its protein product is CASSLPSGGSSDTQYF.

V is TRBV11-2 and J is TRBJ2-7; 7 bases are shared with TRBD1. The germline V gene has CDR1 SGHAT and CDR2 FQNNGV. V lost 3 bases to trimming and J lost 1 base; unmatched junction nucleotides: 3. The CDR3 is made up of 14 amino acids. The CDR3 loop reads CASSFPDRSYEQYF. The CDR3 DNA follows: TGTGCCAGCAGCTTTCCGGACAGGTCCTACGAGCAGTACTTC.

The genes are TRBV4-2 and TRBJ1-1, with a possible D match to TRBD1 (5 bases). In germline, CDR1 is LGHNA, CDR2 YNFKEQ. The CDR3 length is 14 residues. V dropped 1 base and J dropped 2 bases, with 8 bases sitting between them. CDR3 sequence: CASSQVRGNTEAFF. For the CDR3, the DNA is TGTGCCAGCAGCCAAGTAAGGGGTAACACTGAAGCTTTCTTT.

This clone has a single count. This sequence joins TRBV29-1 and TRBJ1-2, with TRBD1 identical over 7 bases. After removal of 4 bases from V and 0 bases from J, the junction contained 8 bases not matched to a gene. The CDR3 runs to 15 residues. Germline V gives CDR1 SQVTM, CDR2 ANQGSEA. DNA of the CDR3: TGCAGCGTTGGGAAAACAGGGGATTCTAACTATGGCTACACCTTC. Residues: CSVGKTGDSNYGYTF.

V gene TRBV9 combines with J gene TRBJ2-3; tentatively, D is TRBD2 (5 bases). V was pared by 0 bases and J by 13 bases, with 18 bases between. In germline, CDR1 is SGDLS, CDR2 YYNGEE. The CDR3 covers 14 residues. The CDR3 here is CASSVGEETPGEYF. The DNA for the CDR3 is TGTGCCAGCAGCGTAGGTGAAGAAACCCCCGGGGAGTATTTT.

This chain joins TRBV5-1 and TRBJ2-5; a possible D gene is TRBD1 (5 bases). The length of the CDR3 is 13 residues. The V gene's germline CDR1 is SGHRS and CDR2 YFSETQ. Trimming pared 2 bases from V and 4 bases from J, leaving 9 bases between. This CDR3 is CASSLGGAETQYF. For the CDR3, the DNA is TGCGCCAGCAGCTTAGGTGGGGCAGAGACCCAGTACTTC. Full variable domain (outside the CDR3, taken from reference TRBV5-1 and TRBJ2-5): KAGVTQTPRYLIKTRGQQVTLSCSPISGHRSVSWYQQTPGQGLQFLFEYFSETQRNKGNFPGRFSGRQFSNSRSEMNVSTLELGDSALYLCASSLGGAETQYFGPGTRLLVL.

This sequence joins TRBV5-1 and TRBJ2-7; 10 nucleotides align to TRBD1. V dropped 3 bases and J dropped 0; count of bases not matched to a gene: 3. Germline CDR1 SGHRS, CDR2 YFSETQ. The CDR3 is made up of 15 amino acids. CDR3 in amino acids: CASSSGTGVSYEQYF. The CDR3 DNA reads TGCGCCAGCAGCTCCGGGACAGGGGTCTCCTACGAGCAGTACTTC.

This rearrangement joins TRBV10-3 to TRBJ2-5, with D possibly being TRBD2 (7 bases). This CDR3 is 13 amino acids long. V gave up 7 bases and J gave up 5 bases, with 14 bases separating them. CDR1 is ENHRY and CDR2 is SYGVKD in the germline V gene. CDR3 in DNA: TGTGCCATCAAGGGGGGGCCGGAGGAGACCCAGTACTTC. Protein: CAIKGGPEETQYF.

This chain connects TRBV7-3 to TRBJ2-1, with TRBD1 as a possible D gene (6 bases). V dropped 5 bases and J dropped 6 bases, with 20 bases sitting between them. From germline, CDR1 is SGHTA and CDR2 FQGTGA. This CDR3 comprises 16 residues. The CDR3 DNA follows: TGTGCCAGCAGCCCCAAGGGCTTGAGCAGGGGCAATGAGCAGTTCTTC. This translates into CASSPKGLSRGNEQFF. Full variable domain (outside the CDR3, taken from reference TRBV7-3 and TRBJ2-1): GAGVSQTPSNKVTEKGKYVELRCDPISGHTALYWYRQSLGQGPEFLIYFQGTGAADDSGLPNDRFFAVRPEGSVSTLKIQRTERGDSAVYLCASSPKGLSRGNEQFFGPGTRLTVL.

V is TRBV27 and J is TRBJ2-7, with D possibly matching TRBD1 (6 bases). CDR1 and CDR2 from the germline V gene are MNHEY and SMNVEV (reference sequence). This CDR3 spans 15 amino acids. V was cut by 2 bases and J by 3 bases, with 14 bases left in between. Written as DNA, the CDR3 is TGTGCCAGCAGTTTACAGGGGTACAATGACTACGAGCAGTACTTC. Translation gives CASSLQGYNDYEQYF.

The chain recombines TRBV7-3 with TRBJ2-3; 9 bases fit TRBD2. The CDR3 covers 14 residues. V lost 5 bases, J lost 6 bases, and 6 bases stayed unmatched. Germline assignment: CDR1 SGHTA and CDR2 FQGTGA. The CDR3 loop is CASSLSGGLDTQYF. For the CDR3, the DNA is TGTGCCAGCAGCCTTAGCGGGGGATTGGATACGCAGTATTTT. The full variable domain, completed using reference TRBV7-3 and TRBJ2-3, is GAGVSQTPSNKVTEKGKYVELRCDPISGHTALYWYRQSLGQGPEFLIYFQGTGAADDSGLPNDRFFAVRPEGSVSTLKIQRTERGDSAVYLCASSLSGGLDTQYFGPGTRLTVL.

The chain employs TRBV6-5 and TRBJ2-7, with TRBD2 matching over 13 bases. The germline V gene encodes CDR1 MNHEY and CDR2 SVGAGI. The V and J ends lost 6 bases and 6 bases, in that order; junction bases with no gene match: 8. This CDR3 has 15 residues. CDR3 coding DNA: TGTGCCAGCAGAACCGGACTAGCGGGGGTTGTCGAGCAGTACTTC. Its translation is CASRTGLAGVVEQYF.

The CDR3 DNA is TGTGCCAGCAGCGGGGGACAGTATCCGAACGAGCAGTACTTC. This encodes CASSGGQYPNEQYF. The rearrangement uses TRBV9 and TRBJ2-7, with TRBD1 identical over 7 bases. Germline assignment: CDR1 SGDLS and CDR2 YYNGEE. V shed 3 bases, J shed 5 bases, and the junction held 8 bases outside the gene matches. This CDR3 contains 14 residues.